The 8 T cell receptor beta chains presented below share a single source sample, sequenced in a study of T cell responses to AZD1222 COVID-19 vaccine. Only in-frame clones appear in the TCRdb table, and some are missing; sequencing was by immunoSEQ multiplex PCR. The sample includes over 130,000 clones. The sample was peripheral blood. These receptors were collected from an adult in good health.

Here the CDR3 reads CASSQEGQAFYEQYF. CDR3 DNA: TGTGCCAGCAGCCAAGAGGGACAGGCATTCTACGAGCAGTACTTC. The genes are TRBV3-1 (or the pseudogene TRBV3-2) and TRBJ2-7; TRBD1 agrees at 8 bases. CDR1 and CDR2 (germline): LGHDT, YNNKEL (reference sequence). J was trimmed by 3 bases and V by 0 bases; bases with no gene match: 4. The CDR3 is made up of 15 amino acids.

The V call is TRBV30, the J call TRBJ1-2, with a tentative D call TRBD1 (6 bases). Germline V lookup: CDR1 GTSNPN, CDR2 SVGIG (reference sequence). V was trimmed by 0 bases and J by 6 bases, leaving 17 bases between them. The CDR3 is 15 residues long. The CDR3 sequence is CAWSVGGGVRDGYTF. In DNA form, the CDR3 reads TGTGCCTGGAGTGTAGGGGGGGGTGTTCGGGATGGCTACACCTTC.

V and J are TRBV6-6 and TRBJ1-6, with D perhaps matching TRBD1 (6 bases). Trimming stripped 2 bases from V and 11 bases from J, with 16 bases between. This CDR3 contains 15 residues. The germline V gene has CDR1 MNHNY and CDR2 SVGAGI (reference sequence). The CDR3 sequence is CASSYTGAARAPLHF. The DNA of the CDR3 is TGTGCCAGCAGTTACACGGGGGCTGCGAGGGCACCCCTCCACTTT.

This chain links TRBV7-9 with TRBJ1-1; TRBD1 might be the D (6 bases). The V end lost 7 bases, the J end lost 1 base, and 13 bases lay between the germline ends. The germline gives CDR1 SEHNR, CDR2 FQNEAQ (reference sequence). The CDR3 contains 14 residues. This chain's CDR3 is CASTDGQPNTEAFF. The CDR3 DNA follows: TGTGCCAGCACCGATGGACAGCCGAACACTGAAGCTTTCTTT.

V usage is TRBV9 and J usage is TRBJ2-7; D is ambiguous. The CDR3 runs 13 residues. CDR1 is SGDLS and CDR2 is YYNGEE in the germline V gene. With 0 bases removed from V and 4 bases from J, the gap between germline ends came to 8 bases. The CDR3 spells CASSVGDMYEQYF. The CDR3 DNA reads as TGTGCCAGCAGCGTAGGAGACATGTACGAGCAGTACTTC.

V usage is TRBV18 and J usage is TRBJ1-5, with D perhaps TRBD1 (5 bases). This CDR3 comprises 16 residues. CDR1 is KGHSH, CDR2 LQKENI, per germline. V was cut by 4 bases and J by 0 bases, with 13 bases left in between. The CDR3 reads CASSQVQGDSNQPQHF. The CDR3 coding sequence is TGTGCCAGCTCACAAGTCCAGGGAGATAGCAATCAGCCCCAGCATTTT. Filled out from reference TRBV18 and TRBJ1-5, the complete variable domain reads NAGVMQNPRHLVRRRGQEARLRCSPMKGHSHVYWYRQLPEEGLKFMVYLQKENIIDESGMPKERFSAEFPKEGPSILRIQQVVRGDSAAYFCASSQVQGDSNQPQHFGDGTRLSIL.

This chain uses TRBV19 with TRBJ2-7, with D tentatively TRBD1 or TRBD2 (7 bases each). The length of the CDR3 is 14 residues. V lost 4 bases to trimming and J lost 6 bases, with 16 bases between them. The germline V gene has CDR1 LNHDA and CDR2 SQIVND (reference sequence). The CDR3 spells CASSTGRDSSEQYF. DNA for the CDR3: TGTGCCAGTAGTACAGGGAGGGACAGCTCCGAGCAGTACTTC.

This chain links TRBV4-2 with TRBJ1-2; TRBD1 might be the D (6 bases). V was trimmed by 1 base and J by 5 bases, leaving 14 bases between them. CDR1 is LGHNA, CDR2 YNFKEQ, per germline. There are 15 residues in the CDR3. The DNA of the CDR3 is TGTGCCAGCAGCCAAGTGGGGGGCGCGGGGTATGGCTACACCTTC. Its translation is CASSQVGGAGYGYTF.